Listed below are T cell receptor delta chains from one sample, sequenced in a study of Vδ1+ human thymocytes. TCRdb re-processed the multiplex PCR reads via CATT. The repertoire consists of 80,000 or so delta-chain clones, with approximately 37% occurring once and the leading ten covering approximately 0.3%. The sample was Vdelta1+ gamma-delta thymocytes from the thymus. Every receptor here comes from a boy in the first two years of life who had congenital heart surgery. CDR3s include the opening cysteine and the closing phenylalanine or tryptophan. D genes are given only for firm matches. Not all rows give a size; the values are once, few, many and, for expanded clones, a class.

V gene: TRDV1
clone size: -
J gene: TRDJ1
D gene: -
CDR3 DNA: TGTGCTCTTGGGGAAGCTGGTTCGTGTGGTCACACCGATAAACTCATCTTT
CDR3 protein: CALGEAGSCGHTDKLIF

V gene: TRDV1
clone size: -
J gene: TRDJ1
D gene: TRDD3
CDR3 DNA: TGTGCTCTTGGGGAACCTTCTTCCTACTTTAGATTGGGGGATACGCGGCGTTACCGGTACACCGATAAACTCATCTTT
CDR3 protein: CALGEPSSYFRLGDTRRYRYTDKLIF

V gene: TRDV1
clone size: few
J gene: TRDJ1
D gene: TRDD3
CDR3 DNA: TGTGCTCTTGGGGAAGTAACTACCCACATACTGGGGGATACGGTTGCCACCGATAAACTCATCTTT
CDR3 protein: CALGEVTTHILGDTVATDKLIF

V gene: TRDV1
clone size: once
J gene: TRDJ1
D gene: -
CDR3 DNA: TGTGCTCTTGGGGAAGTTTTACCTAAACGAGGGGGACGCCACACCGATAAACTCATCTTT
CDR3 protein: CALGEVLPKRGGRHTDKLIF

V gene: TRDV1
clone size: -
J gene: TRDJ1
D gene: TRDD3
CDR3 DNA: TGTGCTCTTGGGGAACTTAACTGGGGGATACGCCCGGGGTCCCAACTCATCTTT
CDR3 protein: CALGELNWGIRPGSQLIF

V gene: TRDV1
clone size: few
J gene: TRDJ1
D gene: -
CDR3 DNA: TGTGCTCTTGGGGTCCCCCAGGGAAAGGATGGCCGATTACTGGTGTACACCGATAAACTCATCTTT
CDR3 protein: CALGVPQGKDGRLLVYTDKLIF

V gene: TRDV1
clone size: -
J gene: TRDJ1
D gene: TRDD3
CDR3 DNA: TGTGCTCTTGGGAATTCGCCTTCACCCCTGGGGATAAGTTGGGATAAACTCATCTTT
CDR3 protein: CALGNSPSPLGISWDKLIF

V gene: TRDV1
clone size: -
J gene: TRDJ1
D gene: TRDD3
CDR3 DNA: TGTGCTCTTGGGGCGAAAGGAAGGCTTCCTCCCTTACTGGGGGATACATCCGATAAACTCATCTTT
CDR3 protein: CALGAKGRLPPLLGDTSDKLIF

V gene: TRDV1
clone size: -
J gene: TRDJ1
D gene: -
CDR3 DNA: TGTGCTCTTGGGGTCGTTGGCCGACCCGATAAACTCATCTTT
CDR3 protein: CALGVVGRPDKLIF

V gene: TRDV1
clone size: -
J gene: TRDJ1
D gene: TRDD3
CDR3 DNA: TGTGCTCTTGGGGTTTTTTCCTCTTACTCACGGGGGATACTCGGTAAACTCATCTTT
CDR3 protein: CALGVFSSYSRGILGKLIF

V gene: TRDV1
clone size: -
J gene: TRDJ1
D gene: TRDD3
CDR3 DNA: TGTGCTCTTGGGGAACCTCCTCGAACTGGGGGATACACCGATAAACTCATCTTT
CDR3 protein: CALGEPPRTGGYTDKLIF

V gene: TRDV1
clone size: -
J gene: TRDJ1
D gene: -
CDR3 DNA: TGTGCTCTTGGGGAGCCGGCCCTCGCTCGTAGTAGGGGGTACACCGATAAACTCATCTTT
CDR3 protein: CALGEPALARSRGYTDKLIF

V gene: TRDV1
clone size: -
J gene: TRDJ1
D gene: -
CDR3 DNA: TGTGCTCTTGGGGATCTACTTCCTCTCGTACTGGGTGTAGATAAACTCATCTTT
CDR3 protein: CALGDLLPLVLGVDKLIF

V gene: TRDV1
clone size: few
J gene: TRDJ1
D gene: TRDD3
CDR3 DNA: TGTGCTCTTGGGACGCATTGGGGGATAGGTCCCGTCTGCACCGATAAACTCATCTTT
CDR3 protein: CALGTHWGIGPVCTDKLIF

V gene: TRDV1
clone size: few
J gene: TRDJ1
D gene: TRDD3
CDR3 DNA: TGTGCTCTTGGGCCCAATGGGGGGATACGCTGCACCGATAAACTCATCTTT
CDR3 protein: CALGPNGGIRCTDKLIF

V gene: TRDV1
clone size: few
J gene: TRDJ1
D gene: -
CDR3 DNA: TGTGCTCTTGGGGAGCCCCCCCGCCTTCCCACAATGTGTCCTCGGGCCCCTATCCCCCTTCTGTACACCGATAAACTCATCTTT
CDR3 protein: CALGEPPRLPTMCPRAPIPLLYTDKLIF

V gene: TRDV1
clone size: -
J gene: TRDJ1
D gene: -
CDR3 DNA: TGTGCTCTTGGGGATAAGACATCATTCCCCGGGATTCCCGAGGTGCTCATCTTT
CDR3 protein: CALGDKTSFPGIPEVLIF

V gene: TRDV1
clone size: -
J gene: TRDJ1
D gene: -
CDR3 DNA: TGTGCTCTTGGGGAACAATTCGCACCTAGGGGCGGGAAGGGTAAACTCATCTTT
CDR3 protein: CALGEQFAPRGGKGKLIF

V gene: TRDV1
clone size: few
J gene: TRDJ1
D gene: -
CDR3 DNA: TGTGCTCTTGGGGAACTATCGCTGTACACCGATAAACTCATCTTT
CDR3 protein: CALGELSLYTDKLIF

V gene: TRDV1
clone size: few
J gene: TRDJ1
D gene: TRDD3
CDR3 DNA: TGTGCTCTTGGGGAACATTGCCCCCCGATCACTTCCCAGTACTGGGGATACCCCTTAACCACCGATAAACTCATCTTT
CDR3 protein: CALGEHCPPITSQYWGYPLTTDKLIF

V gene: TRDV1
clone size: -
J gene: TRDJ1
D gene: TRDD3
CDR3 DNA: TGTGCTCTTGGGGAACTAGCGAGGTTGGCCTTCCTCCCGTCTACTGGGGGATTCGAGTACACCGATAAACTCATCTTT
CDR3 protein: CALGELARLAFLPSTGGFEYTDKLIF

V gene: TRDV1
clone size: -
J gene: TRDJ1
D gene: TRDD3
CDR3 DNA: TGTGCTCTTGGGGACCCTTCCAAGTGGGGGATACTGGGCGACTACGATAAACTCATCTTT
CDR3 protein: CALGDPSKWGILGDYDKLIF

V gene: TRDV1
clone size: few
J gene: TRDJ1
D gene: TRDD3
CDR3 DNA: TGTGCTCTTGGGGACCGTCTCGGGCCATTACTGGGGATCAAGGGGACCGATAAACTCATCTTT
CDR3 protein: CALGDRLGPLLGIKGTDKLIF

V gene: TRDV1
clone size: few
J gene: TRDJ1
D gene: -
CDR3 DNA: TGTGCTCTTGGGGAACCGACACTTATCCATACGCGAAACACCGATAAACTCATCTTT
CDR3 protein: CALGEPTLIHTRNTDKLIF

V gene: TRDV1
clone size: few
J gene: TRDJ1
D gene: -
CDR3 DNA: TGTGCTCTTGGAGGGTTGACGAGGAACACCGATAAACACATCTTT
CDR3 protein: CALGGLTRNTDKHIF

V gene: TRDV1
clone size: -
J gene: TRDJ1
D gene: -
CDR3 DNA: TGTGCTCTTGGGGAACTGGGGGGGCCCTGGGGACTCATCTTT
CDR3 protein: CALGELGGPWGLIF

V gene: TRDV1
clone size: -
J gene: TRDJ1
D gene: TRDD3
CDR3 DNA: TGTGCTCTTGGGAAGGTTACCGGACTGGGGGACCCGAACTTACTCGATAAACTCATCTTT
CDR3 protein: CALGKVTGLGDPNLLDKLIF

V gene: TRDV1
clone size: -
J gene: TRDJ1
D gene: TRDD3
CDR3 DNA: TGTGCTCTTGGGGGACATTTATCCCTCTCTGGGGGATTGGGGACCGATAAACTCATCTTT
CDR3 protein: CALGGHLSLSGGLGTDKLIF

V gene: TRDV1
clone size: -
J gene: TRDJ1
D gene: TRDD3
CDR3 DNA: TGTGCTCTTGGGGAGTGCTTATGGCGGGATTTCACTGGGGGATACATGTCCGATAAACTCATCTTT
CDR3 protein: CALGECLWRDFTGGYMSDKLIF

V gene: TRDV1
clone size: -
J gene: TRDJ1
D gene: TRDD3
CDR3 DNA: TGTGCTCTTGGGGTGCTTGAGGGGGGATACTATGGCGATAAACTCATCTTT
CDR3 protein: CALGVLEGGYYGDKLIF

V gene: TRDV1
clone size: few
J gene: TRDJ1
D gene: TRDD3
CDR3 DNA: TGTGCTCTTGGGGAACTTCCCCCTCATTTCCAAAAACCCAGTACTGGGGGATACTCACCGAATTGGTACACCGATAAACTCATCTTT
CDR3 protein: CALGELPPHFQKPSTGGYSPNWYTDKLIF

V gene: TRDV1
clone size: -
J gene: TRDJ1
D gene: -
CDR3 DNA: TGTGCTCTTGGGGAGACCCGCCCGAAAACCGATAAACTCATCTTT
CDR3 protein: CALGETRPKTDKLIF

V gene: TRDV1
clone size: -
J gene: TRDJ1
D gene: TRDD2
CDR3 DNA: TGTGCTCTTGGGGAACTTCCGGCCTTCCTACGCTACACAAAATCTTGGACCACCGATAAACTCATCTTT
CDR3 protein: CALGELPAFLRYTKSWTTDKLIF

V gene: TRDV2
clone size: -
J gene: TRDJ1
D gene: TRDD3
CDR3 DNA: TGTGCCTGTGACTCTACTGGGGGATACCCCCTGCCGCCGTACACCGATAAACTCATCTTT
CDR3 protein: CACDSTGGYPLPPYTDKLIF

V gene: TRDV1
clone size: few
J gene: TRDJ1
D gene: TRDD3
CDR3 DNA: TGTGCTCTTGGGGAATCTGGGCGGTCCCTGTACTGGGGGATAAGCACCGATAAACTCATCTTT
CDR3 protein: CALGESGRSLYWGISTDKLIF

V gene: TRDV1
clone size: -
J gene: TRDJ2
D gene: TRDD3
CDR3 DNA: TGTGCTCTTGGGGAACCCCAGGGGATACGCAGTTTGACAGCACAACTCTTCTTT
CDR3 protein: CALGEPQGIRSLTAQLFF

V gene: TRDV1
clone size: few
J gene: TRDJ1
D gene: TRDD3
CDR3 DNA: TGTGCTCTTGGGGAATCGGGCAACAGAAAAACTGGGGGATGTGATAAACTCATCTTT
CDR3 protein: CALGESGNRKTGGCDKLIF